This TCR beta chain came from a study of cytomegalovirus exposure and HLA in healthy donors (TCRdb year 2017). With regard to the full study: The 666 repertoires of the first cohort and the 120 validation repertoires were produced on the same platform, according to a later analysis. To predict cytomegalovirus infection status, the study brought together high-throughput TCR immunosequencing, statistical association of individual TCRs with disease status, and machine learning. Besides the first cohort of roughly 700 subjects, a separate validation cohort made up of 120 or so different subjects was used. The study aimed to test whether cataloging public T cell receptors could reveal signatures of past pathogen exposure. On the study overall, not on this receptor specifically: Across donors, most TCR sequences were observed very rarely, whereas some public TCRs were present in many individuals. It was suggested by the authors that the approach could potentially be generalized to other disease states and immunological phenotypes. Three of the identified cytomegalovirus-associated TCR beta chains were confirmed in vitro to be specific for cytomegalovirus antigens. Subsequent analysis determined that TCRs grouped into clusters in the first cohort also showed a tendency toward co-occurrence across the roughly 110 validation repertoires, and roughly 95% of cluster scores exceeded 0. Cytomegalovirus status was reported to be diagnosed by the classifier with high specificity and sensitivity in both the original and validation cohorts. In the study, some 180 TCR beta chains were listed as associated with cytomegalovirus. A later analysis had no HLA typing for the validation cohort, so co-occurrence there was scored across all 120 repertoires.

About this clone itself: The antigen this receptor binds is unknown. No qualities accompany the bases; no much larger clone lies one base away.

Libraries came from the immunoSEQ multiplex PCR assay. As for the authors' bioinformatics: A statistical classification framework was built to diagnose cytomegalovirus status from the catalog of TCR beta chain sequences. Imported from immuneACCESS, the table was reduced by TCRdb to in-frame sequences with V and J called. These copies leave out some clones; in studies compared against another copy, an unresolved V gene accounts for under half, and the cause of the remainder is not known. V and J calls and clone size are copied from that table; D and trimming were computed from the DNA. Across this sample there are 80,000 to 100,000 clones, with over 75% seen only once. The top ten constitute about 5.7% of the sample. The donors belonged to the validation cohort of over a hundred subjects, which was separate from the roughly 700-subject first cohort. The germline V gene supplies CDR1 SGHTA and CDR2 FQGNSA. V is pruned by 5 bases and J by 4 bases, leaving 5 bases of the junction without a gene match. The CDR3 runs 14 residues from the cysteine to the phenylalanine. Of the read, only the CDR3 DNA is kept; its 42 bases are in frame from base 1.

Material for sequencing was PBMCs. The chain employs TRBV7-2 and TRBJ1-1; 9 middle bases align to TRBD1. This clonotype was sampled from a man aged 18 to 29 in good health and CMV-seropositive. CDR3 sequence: CASSHTGGGTEAFF. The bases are TGTGCCAGCAGCCACACAGGGGGCGGCACTGAAGCTTTCTTT.